This is a list of T cell receptor beta chains from one sample in a study of blood T cell repertoires in COVID-19. Libraries were prepared by immunoSEQ multiplex PCR; TCRdb keeps only in-frame clonotypes and omits some of them. Of 200,000 or so clones in the sample, roughly 88% were seen once. The sample consisted of PBMCs or T cells enriched from blood (not recorded which). The receptors originated from a woman between 40 and 50 years old with acute COVID-19. The CDR3 runs from the conserved cysteine through the conserved F or W. The D gene is left open where the match is weak. The listing skips clone size in some rows; elsewhere it reads once, few, many or a size class.

J gene: TRBJ1-2; D gene: NA; clone size: NA; V gene: TRBV9; CDR3 DNA: TGTGCCAGCAGCGTAGTGCCAGGCAAGAACTATGGCTACACCTTC; CDR3 protein: CASSVVPGKNYGYTF
J gene: TRBJ2-7; D gene: TRBD2; clone size: NA; V gene: TRBV7-2; CDR3 DNA: TGTGCCAGCAGCTTCCCGGGACTAGCGGGGGGCGCCTACGAGCAGTACTTC; CDR3 protein: CASSFPGLAGGAYEQYF
J gene: TRBJ1-2; D gene: TRBD1; clone size: NA; V gene: TRBV29-1; CDR3 DNA: TGCAGCGTTTGGCAGGGGGCTAGGTATGGCTACACCTTC; CDR3 protein: CSVWQGARYGYTF
J gene: TRBJ2-2; D gene: TRBD1; clone size: few; V gene: TRBV6-4; CDR3 DNA: TGTGCCAGCAGTGCTGGGACAGGGGGCACCGGGGAGCTGTTTTTT; CDR3 protein: CASSAGTGGTGELFF
J gene: TRBJ1-4; D gene: NA; clone size: NA; V gene: TRBV2; CDR3 DNA: TGTGCCAACCAACCGACAGACGCAACTAATGAAAAACTGTTTTTT; CDR3 protein: CANQPTDATNEKLFF
J gene: TRBJ1-1; D gene: NA; clone size: NA; V gene: TRBV6-5; CDR3 DNA: TGTGCCAGCAGGGCAGGGATGGTCACTGAAGCTTTCTTT; CDR3 protein: CASRAGMVTEAFF
J gene: TRBJ1-1; D gene: NA; clone size: NA; V gene: TRBV6-5; CDR3 DNA: TGTGCCAGCAGCCTTTCACTACCTGAAGCTTTCTTT; CDR3 protein: CASSLSLPEAFF
J gene: TRBJ2-7; D gene: TRBD1; clone size: once; V gene: TRBV19; CDR3 DNA: TGTGCCAGTAGCAAAGGACAGGGGGCTTACGAGCAGTACTTC; CDR3 protein: CASSKGQGAYEQYF
J gene: TRBJ2-2; D gene: NA; clone size: NA; V gene: TRBV2; CDR3 DNA: TGTGCCAGCGGGAGGACCGCGAACACCGGGGAGCTGTTTTTT; CDR3 protein: CASGRTANTGELFF
J gene: TRBJ2-7; D gene: NA; clone size: few; V gene: TRBV2; CDR3 DNA: TGTGCCAGCAGTCGTTCCTACGAGCAGTACTTC; CDR3 protein: CASSRSYEQYF
J gene: TRBJ1-5; D gene: NA; clone size: NA; V gene: TRBV4-1; CDR3 DNA: TGCGCCAGCAGCCAGGGGCCGAGTGGCAATCAGCCCCAGCATTTT; CDR3 protein: CASSQGPSGNQPQHF
J gene: TRBJ2-5; D gene: NA; clone size: NA; V gene: TRBV18; CDR3 DNA: TGTGCCAGCTCACCACAGGCGGTAGAAGAGACCCAGTACTTC; CDR3 protein: CASSPQAVEETQYF
J gene: TRBJ1-1; D gene: NA; clone size: NA; V gene: TRBV6-5; CDR3 DNA: TGTGCCAGCAGTTACCTCAGACCGGGGGCTGAAGCTTTCTTT; CDR3 protein: CASSYLRPGAEAFF
J gene: TRBJ1-2; D gene: NA; clone size: NA; V gene: TRBV12-3/TRBV12-4; CDR3 DNA: TGTGCCAGCAGGATCCCCCAAGGCGCGGTCACCTTC; CDR3 protein: CASRIPQGAVTF
J gene: TRBJ1-6; D gene: NA; clone size: once; V gene: TRBV5-1; CDR3 DNA: TGCGCCAGCAGTCTAAAGGGGGCACCCCTCCACTTT; CDR3 protein: CASSLKGAPLHF
J gene: TRBJ1-2; D gene: NA; clone size: NA; V gene: TRBV19; CDR3 DNA: TGTGCCACAGCGGGACATCGAGCCTATGGCTACACCTTC; CDR3 protein: CATAGHRAYGYTF
J gene: TRBJ1-2; D gene: NA; clone size: NA; V gene: TRBV5-6; CDR3 DNA: TGTGCCAGCAGCTTGGAAGCGTTGCCCGAACTCTATGGCTACACCTTC; CDR3 protein: CASSLEALPELYGYTF
J gene: TRBJ1-2; D gene: TRBD1; clone size: once; V gene: TRBV10-3; CDR3 DNA: TGTGCCATCAGCTTGACAGGGGGCGCGTCTAACTATGGCTACACCTTC; CDR3 protein: CAISLTGGASNYGYTF
J gene: TRBJ1-1; D gene: NA; clone size: NA; V gene: TRBV2; CDR3 DNA: TGTGCCAGCAGCGTGGGAGGGGGCACTGAAGCTTTCTTT; CDR3 protein: CASSVGGGTEAFF
J gene: TRBJ1-6; D gene: TRBD1; clone size: NA; V gene: TRBV27; CDR3 DNA: TGTGCCAGCAGTTTATCGACAGGGGTAAATTCACCCCTCCACTTT; CDR3 protein: CASSLSTGVNSPLHF
J gene: TRBJ1-6; D gene: TRBD1; clone size: NA; V gene: TRBV18; CDR3 DNA: TGTGCCAGCTCACCCTTAGGGACAGTCAATTCACCCCTCCACTTT; CDR3 protein: CASSPLGTVNSPLHF
J gene: TRBJ1-1; D gene: NA; clone size: few; V gene: TRBV7-9; CDR3 DNA: TGTGCCAGCAGCTCTTGGGTCCAGGCGAACACTGAAGCTTTCTTT; CDR3 protein: CASSSWVQANTEAFF
J gene: TRBJ2-2; D gene: NA; clone size: NA; V gene: TRBV7-9; CDR3 DNA: TGTGCCAGCAGCCCTTGGGAGCCAACCGGGGAGCTGTTTTTT; CDR3 protein: CASSPWEPTGELFF
J gene: TRBJ1-2; D gene: TRBD1; clone size: once; V gene: TRBV19; CDR3 DNA: TGTGCCAGTAGACCCGACAGGGGGCGAGGAGGCTACACCTTC; CDR3 protein: CASRPDRGRGGYTF
J gene: TRBJ1-3; D gene: NA; clone size: NA; V gene: TRBV19; CDR3 DNA: TGTGCCAGTAAAGGGGGGGATGGAAACACCATATATTTT; CDR3 protein: CASKGGDGNTIYF
J gene: TRBJ2-1; D gene: TRBD1; clone size: NA; V gene: TRBV10-3; CDR3 DNA: TGTGCCACTCTGGACAGGGAAAATTCATACAATGAGCAGTTCTTC; CDR3 protein: CATLDRENSYNEQFF
J gene: TRBJ1-6; D gene: TRBD1; clone size: NA; V gene: TRBV7-9; CDR3 DNA: TGTGCCAGCAGCCGGGACAGATCACCCCTCCACTTT; CDR3 protein: CASSRDRSPLHF
J gene: TRBJ1-1; D gene: NA; clone size: NA; V gene: TRBV24-1; CDR3 DNA: TGTGCCACCACCTACAGGACCGGTATGAACACTGAAGCTTTCTTT; CDR3 protein: CATTYRTGMNTEAFF
J gene: TRBJ1-5; D gene: NA; clone size: NA; V gene: TRBV7-2; CDR3 DNA: TGTGCCAGCAGCGCCTCGGGGGGTCGGCAGCCCCAGCATTTT; CDR3 protein: CASSASGGRQPQHF
J gene: TRBJ2-5; D gene: TRBD2; clone size: NA; V gene: TRBV11-2; CDR3 DNA: TGTGCCAGCAGCTTACCTGGGCGGGGGGAGACCCAGTACTTC; CDR3 protein: CASSLPGRGETQYF
J gene: TRBJ1-4; D gene: NA; clone size: NA; V gene: TRBV11-2; CDR3 DNA: TGTGCCAGCAGCTTAGCCCGGCTGGTTCCCGGGAATGAAAAACTGTTTTTT; CDR3 protein: CASSLARLVPGNEKLFF
J gene: TRBJ2-1; D gene: NA; clone size: once; V gene: TRBV5-4; CDR3 DNA: TGTGCCAGCAGCGGTGGACAGAGCTCCTACAATGAGCAGTTCTTC; CDR3 protein: CASSGGQSSYNEQFF
J gene: TRBJ1-1; D gene: NA; clone size: few; V gene: TRBV5-5; CDR3 DNA: TGTGCCAGCAGCTTGGCCGCGGGGAACACTGAAGCTTTCTTT; CDR3 protein: CASSLAAGNTEAFF
J gene: TRBJ1-3; D gene: TRBD1; clone size: NA; V gene: TRBV29-1; CDR3 DNA: TGCAGCGCGGGGACAGCTAACACCATATATTTT; CDR3 protein: CSAGTANTIYF
J gene: TRBJ1-1; D gene: NA; clone size: NA; V gene: TRBV7-6; CDR3 DNA: TGTGCCAGCAGCTCTGAGACAGGATCCGACACTGAAGCTTTCTTT; CDR3 protein: CASSSETGSDTEAFF
J gene: TRBJ1-2; D gene: NA; clone size: NA; V gene: TRBV11-2; CDR3 DNA: TGTGCCAGCAGCTTAGATCCTGGGCAGAACTATGGCTACACCTTC; CDR3 protein: CASSLDPGQNYGYTF
J gene: TRBJ1-3; D gene: NA; clone size: few; V gene: TRBV7-9; CDR3 DNA: TGTGCCAGCAGCCGACAGGCAATCTCTGGAAACACCATATATTTT; CDR3 protein: CASSRQAISGNTIYF
J gene: TRBJ1-6; D gene: TRBD1; clone size: NA; V gene: TRBV27; CDR3 DNA: TGTGCCAGTCGACAGGGATCAAGTTCCTATAATTCACCCCTCCACTTT; CDR3 protein: CASRQGSSSYNSPLHF
J gene: TRBJ2-1; D gene: TRBD2; clone size: NA; V gene: TRBV2; CDR3 DNA: TGTGCCAGCAGAGCCCCGGGGACTAGCTCCTACAATGAGCAGTTCTTC; CDR3 protein: CASRAPGTSSYNEQFF
J gene: TRBJ2-5; D gene: TRBD2; clone size: NA; V gene: TRBV4-2; CDR3 DNA: TGTGCCAGCAGCCAAGCAGGTCTAGCGGGGGAAGAGACCCAGTACTTC; CDR3 protein: CASSQAGLAGEETQYF
J gene: TRBJ2-7; D gene: TRBD1; clone size: NA; V gene: TRBV18; CDR3 DNA: TGTGCCAGCTCACCGGACAGGGTAACCTACGAGCAGTACTTC; CDR3 protein: CASSPDRVTYEQYF
J gene: TRBJ1-1; D gene: NA; clone size: NA; V gene: TRBV19; CDR3 DNA: TGTGCCAGTAGTATATCGCAGGGCATGAACACTGAAGCTTTCTTT; CDR3 protein: CASSISQGMNTEAFF
J gene: TRBJ2-7; D gene: TRBD1; clone size: once; V gene: TRBV5-1; CDR3 DNA: TGCGCCAGCAGCTTACAGGGGGAGTCCTACGAGCAGTACTTC; CDR3 protein: CASSLQGESYEQYF
J gene: TRBJ1-6; D gene: TRBD1; clone size: NA; V gene: TRBV18; CDR3 DNA: TGTGCCAGCTCACCACAAGGGACAGGGCTAAATTCACCCCTCCACTTT; CDR3 protein: CASSPQGTGLNSPLHF
J gene: TRBJ1-6; D gene: TRBD1; clone size: few; V gene: TRBV2; CDR3 DNA: TGTGCCAGCAGTGAAGGCAGGGGGTTGTTCTCCTATAATTCACCCCTCCACTTT; CDR3 protein: CASSEGRGLFSYNSPLHF
J gene: TRBJ1-1; D gene: NA; clone size: NA; V gene: TRBV18; CDR3 DNA: TGTGCCAGCTCACCGAAACAGGGACAAATGAACACTGAAGCTTTCTTT; CDR3 protein: CASSPKQGQMNTEAFF
J gene: TRBJ2-3; D gene: NA; clone size: NA; V gene: TRBV6-1; CDR3 DNA: TGTGCCAGCAGTGAAATAAATCCAGATACGCAGTATTTT; CDR3 protein: CASSEINPDTQYF
J gene: TRBJ2-3; D gene: TRBD1; clone size: NA; V gene: TRBV11-2; CDR3 DNA: TGTGCCAGCAGCTTAGTCGCGGCACAGGGGGCCTTCGCAGATACGCAGTATTTT; CDR3 protein: CASSLVAAQGAFADTQYF
J gene: TRBJ1-2; D gene: NA; clone size: NA; V gene: TRBV2; CDR3 DNA: TGTGCCAGCAGTGAAGCCTCGGTCGGGTATGGCTACACCTTC; CDR3 protein: CASSEASVGYGYTF
J gene: TRBJ1-5; D gene: TRBD1; clone size: NA; V gene: TRBV18; CDR3 DNA: TGTGCCAGCTCACCCGGGGACAGGTTCAATCAGCCCCAGCATTTT; CDR3 protein: CASSPGDRFNQPQHF
J gene: TRBJ1-2; D gene: NA; clone size: NA; V gene: TRBV24-1; CDR3 DNA: TGTGCCACCAGTGATGGGAGGCTGAGCTATGGCTACACCTTC; CDR3 protein: CATSDGRLSYGYTF
J gene: TRBJ1-3; D gene: TRBD1; clone size: NA; V gene: TRBV2; CDR3 DNA: TGTGCCAGCAGGTCGGGGACAGCCATTTATAACACCATATATTTT; CDR3 protein: CASRSGTAIYNTIYF
J gene: TRBJ1-1; D gene: NA; clone size: NA; V gene: TRBV27; CDR3 DNA: TGTGCCATAAACCCCCCCCGCGGGACCACTGAAGCTTTCTTT; CDR3 protein: CAINPPRGTTEAFF
J gene: TRBJ2-1; D gene: TRBD1; clone size: NA; V gene: TRBV5-1; CDR3 DNA: TGCGCCAGCAGCTTTGCAGGGACAGTCTCCTACAATGAGCAGTTCTTC; CDR3 protein: CASSFAGTVSYNEQFF
J gene: TRBJ1-2; D gene: NA; clone size: NA; V gene: TRBV9; CDR3 DNA: TGTGCCAGCAGCGTAACAGGGAACTATGGCTACACCTTC; CDR3 protein: CASSVTGNYGYTF